A single TCR beta chain is shown here with its context. Its antigen is still unknown. The CDR3 length is 12 residues. Trimming removed 1 base at V and 4 bases at J, with 4 bases between. The germline CDR1 and CDR2 sequences are LNHNV and YYDKDF (reference sequence). Uncontrolled infection, other autoimmune disease, pregnancy and lactation each barred patients from inclusion. For the diagnoses, clinical symptoms, serum thyroxine and TRAb, thyroid ultrasound and orbital computed tomography were used. TCR beta CDR3 regions were amplified from RNA transcripts. TCR CDR3 regions were first amplified by RT-PCR with HTBI primers. TCRdb analysed the multiplex PCR reads with MiXCR anew, one entry per CDR3 protein. The top ten clones hold 10% to 12% of a sample with hundreds of thousands of distinct CDR3 sequences, around a quarter of them seen once. The sample comes from a study of T cells in Graves' hyperthyroidism and ophthalmopathy.

Broader study findings: The model predicted ophthalmopathy a median roughly 6.3 months before onset. Ophthalmopathy was distinguished from stable hyperthyroidism by 13 V-J signatures.

This clonotype was sampled from a woman in her twenties or thirties with Graves' ophthalmopathy. Specimen: blood. V usage is TRBV15 and J usage is TRBJ1-1; D gene uncertain. Written as DNA, the CDR3 is TGTGCCACCAGCAGAGGTTTCACTGAAGCTTTCTTT. As protein: CATSRGFTEAFF.